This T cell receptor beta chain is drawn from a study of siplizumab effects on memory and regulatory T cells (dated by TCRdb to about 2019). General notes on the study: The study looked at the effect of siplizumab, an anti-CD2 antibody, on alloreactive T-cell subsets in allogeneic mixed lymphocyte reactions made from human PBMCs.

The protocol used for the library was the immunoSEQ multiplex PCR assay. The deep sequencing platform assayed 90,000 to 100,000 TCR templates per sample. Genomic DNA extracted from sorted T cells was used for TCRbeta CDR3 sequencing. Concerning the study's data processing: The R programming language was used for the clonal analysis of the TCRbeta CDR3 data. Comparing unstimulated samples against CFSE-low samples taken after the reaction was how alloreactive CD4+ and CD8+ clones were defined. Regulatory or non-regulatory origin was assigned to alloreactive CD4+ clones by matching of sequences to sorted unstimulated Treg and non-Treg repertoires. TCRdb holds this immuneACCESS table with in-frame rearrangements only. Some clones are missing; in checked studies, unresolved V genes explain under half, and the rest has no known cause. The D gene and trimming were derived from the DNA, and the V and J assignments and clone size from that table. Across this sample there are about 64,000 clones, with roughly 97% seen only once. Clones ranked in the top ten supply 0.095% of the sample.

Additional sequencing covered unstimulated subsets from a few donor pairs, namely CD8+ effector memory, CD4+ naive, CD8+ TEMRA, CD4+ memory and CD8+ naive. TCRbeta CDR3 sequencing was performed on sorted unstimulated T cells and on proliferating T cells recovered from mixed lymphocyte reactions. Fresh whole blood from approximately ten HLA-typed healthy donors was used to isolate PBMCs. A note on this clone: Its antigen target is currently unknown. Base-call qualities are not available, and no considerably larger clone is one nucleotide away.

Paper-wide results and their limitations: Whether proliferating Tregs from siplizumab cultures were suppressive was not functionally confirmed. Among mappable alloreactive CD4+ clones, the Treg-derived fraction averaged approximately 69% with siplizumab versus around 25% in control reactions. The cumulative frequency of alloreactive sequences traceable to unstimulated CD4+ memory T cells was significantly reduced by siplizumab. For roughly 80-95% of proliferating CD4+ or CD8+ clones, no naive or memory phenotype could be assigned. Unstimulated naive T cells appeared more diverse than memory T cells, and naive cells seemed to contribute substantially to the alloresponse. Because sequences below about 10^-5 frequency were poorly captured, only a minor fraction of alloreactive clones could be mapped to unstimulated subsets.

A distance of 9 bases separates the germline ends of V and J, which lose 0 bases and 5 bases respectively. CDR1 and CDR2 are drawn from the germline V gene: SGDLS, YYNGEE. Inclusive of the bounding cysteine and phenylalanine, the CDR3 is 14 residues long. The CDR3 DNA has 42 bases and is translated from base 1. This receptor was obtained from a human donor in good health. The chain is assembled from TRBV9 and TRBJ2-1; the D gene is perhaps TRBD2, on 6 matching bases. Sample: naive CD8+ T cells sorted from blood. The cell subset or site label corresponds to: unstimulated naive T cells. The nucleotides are TGTGCCAGCAGCGTAGTAGGGACTGACAATGAGCAGTTCTTC. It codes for CASSVVGTDNEQFF.